The 2 T cell receptor beta chains listed next were all sequenced from one sample in a study of PD-1 blockade in classical Hodgkin lymphoma. Time point here: newly diagnosed, previously untreated cHL patient sample. This table comes from immunoSEQ multiplex PCR, and its TCRdb copy is limited to in-frame clones, with some not included. The repertoire holds about 30,000 clones, with approximately 91% as singletons. The sequencing input was peripheral blood mononuclear cells (PBMCs). Receptors originate from a human donor with classical Hodgkin lymphoma.

The rearrangement uses TRBV11-2 and TRBJ2-3; TRBD2 aligns across 10 bases. CDR1 is SGHAT, CDR2 FQNNGV, per germline. Germline trimming cut 1 base from V and 5 bases from J; bases unmatched to any gene: 6. CDR3 length: 16 residues. The CDR3 bases are TGTGCCAGCAGCTTAGCTAGCGGGAGTCGGGGAGATACGCAGTATTTT. This sequence encodes CASSLASGSRGDTQYF.

CDR3 bases: TGCGCCAGCAGCTTGGGCCTAGCGGGAGGACTCCAAGAGACCCAGTACTTC. This translates into CASSLGLAGGLQETQYF. This sequence joins TRBV5-1 and TRBJ2-5; 11 nucleotides agree with TRBD2. V lost 0 bases and J lost 1; bases outside the gene matches: 5. The CDR3 is made up of 17 amino acids. CDR1 is SGHRS and CDR2 is YFSETQ in the germline V gene.